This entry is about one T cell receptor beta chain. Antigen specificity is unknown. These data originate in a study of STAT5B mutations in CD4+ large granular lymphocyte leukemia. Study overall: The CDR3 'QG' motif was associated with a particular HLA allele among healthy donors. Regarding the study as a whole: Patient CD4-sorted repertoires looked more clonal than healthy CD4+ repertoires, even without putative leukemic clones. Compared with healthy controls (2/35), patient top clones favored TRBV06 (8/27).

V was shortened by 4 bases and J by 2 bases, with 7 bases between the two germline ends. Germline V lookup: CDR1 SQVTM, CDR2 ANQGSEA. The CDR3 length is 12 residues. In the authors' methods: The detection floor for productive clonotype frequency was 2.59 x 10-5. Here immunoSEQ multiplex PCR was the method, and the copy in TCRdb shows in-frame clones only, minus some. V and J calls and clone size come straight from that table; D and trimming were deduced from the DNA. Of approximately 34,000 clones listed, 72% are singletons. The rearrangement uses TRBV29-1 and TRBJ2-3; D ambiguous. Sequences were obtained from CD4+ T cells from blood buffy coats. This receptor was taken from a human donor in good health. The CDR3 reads CSVVAATDTQYF. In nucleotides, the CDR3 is TGCAGCGTTGTCGCAGCCACAGATACGCAGTATTTT.